This T cell receptor beta chain was sequenced in a study of blood T cell repertoires in COVID-19. Across the study: PBMCs, B-cell-depleted T cells, or T cells provided the cDNA or gDNA that made up the material.

This clone was found once. The method was immunoSEQ multiplex PCR; TCRdb's version includes in-frame clones alone and lacks a portion of them. Of about 190,000 clones in the sample, more than 70% were seen once. J lost 2 bases, V lost 4 bases, and 2 bases had no gene match. This CDR3 has 15 amino acids. The V gene's germline CDR1 is SNHLY and CDR2 FYNNEI. The sample consisted of peripheral blood. The sequence derives from a man aged 35 to 55 with active or convalescent COVID-19. The V and J genes are TRBV2 and TRBJ1-4, with 9 bases identical to TRBD1. This chain's CDR3 is CASSVDRGTNEKLFF. CDR3 nucleotide sequence: TGTGCCAGCAGTGTGGACAGGGGTACTAATGAAAAACTGTTTTTT.